This T cell receptor (beta chain) was profiled in a study of blood T cell repertoires in COVID-19. In the study overall: T cells, B-cell-depleted T cells, or PBMCs provided the cDNA or gDNA that served as material.

This CDR3 comprises 13 residues. CDR1 is ENHRY and CDR2 is SYGVKD in the germline V gene. In the authors' methods: How many nucleated cells were present was estimated from reference gene primer amplification. Clones were read by immunoSEQ multiplex PCR, and TCRdb kept only the in-frame ones, dropping some. Clone size and the V and J calls come from that table; the DNA yielded D and trimming. The sample lists over 65,000 clones; approximately 83% were seen once. This clonotype originated in a human donor in a cohort sampled during active COVID-19. The chain has TRBV10-3 and TRBJ2-3, with 12 positions matching TRBD2. Sequenced input: peripheral blood. The CDR3 region is CGASGGGPDTQYF. As DNA, the CDR3 is TGTGGGGCTAGCGGGGGGGGCCCAGATACGCAGTATTTT.